The rows below give T cell receptor beta chains drawn from one sample of a study of shared clonotypes between healthy human individuals. Using immunoSEQ multiplex PCR, the repertoire was profiled, and TCRdb retains in-frame clones only, with some absent. The sample holds roughly 1,500,000 clones, 98% seen once. The sequenced material came from naive CD4+ T cells sorted from blood. These receptors all stem from a man aged 30 to 39 in good health. The CDR3 runs from the conserved cysteine through the conserved F or W. D genes are given only for firm matches. Clone sizes are given selectively: once, few, many, or a class where the clone is expanded.

>TRBV14|.|TRBD2|14|TRBJ2-1
TGTGCCAGCAGCTCGACTAGCGGGAGAAGTGAGCAGTTCTTC
CASSSTSGRSEQFF
>TRBV28|.|.|12|TRBJ2-1
TGTGCCAGCAGAGGGTCTTACAATGAGCAGTTCTTC
CASRGSYNEQFF
>TRBV6-5|.|.|14|TRBJ2-7
TGTGCCAGCAGTTGGCAGGTGAACTCCTACGAGCAGTACTTC
CASSWQVNSYEQYF
>TRBV5-6|.|TRBD2|17|TRBJ2-3
TGTGCCAGCAGCTTGGTGCTAGCGGGAACTATCTCAGATACGCAGTATTTT
CASSLVLAGTISDTQYF
>TRBV11-1|.|TRBD1|16|TRBJ2-7
TGTGCCAGCAGCTTACCCCGGGACAGGCTATCCTACGAGCAGTACTTC
CASSLPRDRLSYEQYF
>TRBV9|once|TRBD2|16|TRBJ2-2
TGTGCCAGCAGCGTAGACCTGCGGGAGGGCACCGGGGAGCTGTTTTTT
CASSVDLREGTGELFF
>TRBV18|.|TRBD2|15|TRBJ2-3
TGTGCCAGCTCACCATTAGCGGGAGTAGGAGATACGCAGTATTTT
CASSPLAGVGDTQYF
>TRBV18|.|.|15|TRBJ2-4
TGTGCCAGCTCACCAATGGTAGGGTTGGAAAACATTCAGTACTTC
CASSPMVGLENIQYF
>TRBV5-1|.|.|15|TRBJ1-5
TGCGCCAGCAGCTTGGCCGGGTATAGCAATCAGCCCCAGCATTTT
CASSLAGYSNQPQHF
>TRBV28|.|.|12|TRBJ2-7
TGTGCCAGCAGGACTAGGACAGTCGAGCAGTACTTC
CASRTRTVEQYF
>TRBV18|.|TRBD1|15|TRBJ1-5
TGTGCCAGCTCACCGGACAGGGCGGGCAATCAGCCCCAGCATTTT
CASSPDRAGNQPQHF
>TRBV27|.|.|15|TRBJ2-1
TGTGCCAGCAGTCCCAGGGCTAGCACGGGCAATGAGCAGTTCTTC
CASSPRASTGNEQFF
>TRBV11-3|.|TRBD1|14|TRBJ2-7
TGTGCCAGCAGCCCAGGGGGCAGTATGTACGAGCAGTACTTC
CASSPGGSMYEQYF
>TRBV19|.|.|11|TRBJ2-1
TGTGCCAGTGGAGGGAAGTTCTCGCAGTTCTTC
CASGGKFSQFF
>TRBV14|.|.|11|TRBJ2-3
TGTGCCAGCAGCGCCGGGGATACGCAGTATTTT
CASSAGDTQYF
>TRBV7-9|.|.|13|TRBJ2-5
TGTGCCAGCAGCTCTCAGGGGCCAGAGACCCAGTACTTC
CASSSQGPETQYF
>TRBV7-2|.|.|13|TRBJ1-2
TGTGCCAGCAGCTTAGCGCGATACTATGGCTACACCTTC
CASSLARYYGYTF
>TRBV19|.|.|15|TRBJ2-2
TGTGCCATTTCATCTACGGCTAGTGTTACCGGGGAGCTGTTTTTT
CAISSTASVTGELFF